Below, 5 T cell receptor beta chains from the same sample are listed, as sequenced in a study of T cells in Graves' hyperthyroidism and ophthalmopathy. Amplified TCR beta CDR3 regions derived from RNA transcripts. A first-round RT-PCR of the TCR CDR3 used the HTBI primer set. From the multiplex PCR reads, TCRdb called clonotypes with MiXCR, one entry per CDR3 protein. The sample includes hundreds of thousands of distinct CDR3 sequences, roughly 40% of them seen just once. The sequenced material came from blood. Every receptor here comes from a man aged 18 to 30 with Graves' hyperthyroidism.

Here the CDR3 DNA reads TGTGCCAGCAGTTACTCCCCGAATGTAAACACTGAAGCTTTCTTT. Translation gives CASSYSPNVNTEAFF. The chain combines TRBV25-1 with TRBJ1-1; the D is unclear. The V end was cut by 5 bases, the J end by 2 bases, with 15 bases between. This CDR3 spans 15 amino acids. The V gene's germline CDR1 is MGHDK and CDR2 SYGVNS. Looking up the rest from reference TRBV25-1 and TRBJ1-1 gives the full variable domain: EADIYQTPRYLVIGTGKKITLECSQTMGHDKMYWYQQDPGMELHLIHYSYGVNSTEKGDLSSESTVSRIRTEHFPLTLESARPSHTSQYLCASSYSPNVNTEAFFGQGTRLTVV.

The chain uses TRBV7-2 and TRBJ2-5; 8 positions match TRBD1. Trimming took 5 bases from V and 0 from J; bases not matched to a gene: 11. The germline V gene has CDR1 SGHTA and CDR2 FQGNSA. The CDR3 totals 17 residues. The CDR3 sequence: CASSPVTGAVYQETQYF. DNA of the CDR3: TGTGCCAGCAGCCCGGTGACAGGGGCAGTATACCAAGAGACCCAGTACTTC.

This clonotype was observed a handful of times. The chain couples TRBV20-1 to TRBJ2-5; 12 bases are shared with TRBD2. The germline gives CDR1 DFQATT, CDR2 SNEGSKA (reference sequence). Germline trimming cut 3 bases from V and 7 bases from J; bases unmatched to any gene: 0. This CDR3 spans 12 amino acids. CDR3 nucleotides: TGCAGTGCTAGGACTAGCGGGGGGACCCAGTACTTC. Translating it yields CSARTSGGTQYF.

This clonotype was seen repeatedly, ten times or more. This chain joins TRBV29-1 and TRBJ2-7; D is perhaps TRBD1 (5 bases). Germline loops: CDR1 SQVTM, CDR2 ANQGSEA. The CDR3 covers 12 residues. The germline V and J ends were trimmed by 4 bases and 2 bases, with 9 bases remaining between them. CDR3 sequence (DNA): TGCAGCGTTGGGGTCAGGGCCTACGAGCAGTACTTC. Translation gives CSVGVRAYEQYF.

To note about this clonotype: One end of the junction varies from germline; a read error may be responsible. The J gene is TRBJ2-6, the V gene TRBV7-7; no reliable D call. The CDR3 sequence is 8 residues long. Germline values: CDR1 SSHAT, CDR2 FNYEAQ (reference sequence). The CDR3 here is CASSPWTF. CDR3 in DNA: TGTGCTAGCAGCCCCTGGACTTTC.